The 21 T cell receptor beta chains presented below share a single source sample, sequenced in a study of cytomegalovirus exposure and HLA in healthy donors. With 60 Vbeta and 13 Jbeta primers, the PCR was carried out. The assay was immunoSEQ multiplex PCR, and TCRdb's table has in-frame clones only and misses some. The top ten hold less than 3.5% of the sample, which has about 120,000 clones, roughly four fifths seen once. What was sequenced was PBMCs. These receptors came from a woman between 40 and 55 years old in good health and CMV-seropositive.

This chain links TRBV27 with TRBJ2-1, with D tentatively TRBD2 (5 bases). The CDR3 spans 14 residues. CDR1 and CDR2 from the germline V gene are MNHEY and SMNVEV (reference sequence). Trimming took 2 bases from V and 9 from J, leaving 14 bases between them. The CDR3: CASSLQAGESEQFF. In DNA, the CDR3 is TGTGCCAGCAGTTTACAGGCGGGCGAAAGTGAGCAGTTCTTC.

A few counts support this clone. The chain uses TRBV9 and TRBJ1-4; possibly TRBD1 for D (6 bases). Germline CDR1 is SGDLS and CDR2 is YYNGEE. This CDR3 spans 15 amino acids. Trimming stripped 5 bases from V and 0 bases from J, with 11 bases between. CDR3 nucleotide sequence: TGTGCCAGCAGTCCTACAGGGTCAACTAATGAAAAACTGTTTTTT. It is translated as CASSPTGSTNEKLFF. The full variable domain, in which reference TRBV9 and TRBJ1-4 provide the parts outside the CDR3, is DSGVTQTPKHLITATGQRVTLRCSPRSGDLSVYWYQQSLDQGLQFLIQYYNGEERAKGNILERFSAQQFPDLHSELNLSSLELGDSALYFCASSPTGSTNEKLFFGSGTQLSVL.

This rearrangement joins TRBV20-1 to TRBJ2-7, with D possibly being TRBD2 (5 bases). V dropped 3 bases and J dropped 4 bases, with 7 bases sitting between them. This CDR3 has 11 residues. Germline CDR1 is DFQATT and CDR2 is SNEGSKA (reference sequence). CDR3 residues: CSASTGYEQYF. The CDR3 bases are TGCAGTGCTAGTACGGGGTACGAGCAGTACTTC.

V and J are TRBV25-1 and TRBJ2-5; D gene unclear. The CDR3 extends over 14 amino acids. The germline gives CDR1 MGHDK, CDR2 SYGVNS. Trimming left V 3 bases short and J 4 bases short, with 12 bases between. The CDR3 sequence is CASSDTQAGETQYF. DNA of the CDR3: TGTGCCAGCAGTGACACGCAGGCCGGAGAGACCCAGTACTTC.

V gene TRBV6-5 combines with J gene TRBJ2-7; D may be TRBD2 (6 bases). CDR3 length: 16 residues. Germline loops: CDR1 MNHEY, CDR2 SVGAGI. Between the trimmed V and J ends, which lost 4 bases and 2 bases, there was a span of 18 bases. The CDR3 sequence is CASSLRVREIAYEQYF. CDR3 coding DNA: TGTGCCAGCAGTTTAAGGGTTCGGGAGATAGCCTACGAGCAGTACTTC.

The chain carries TRBV7-3 and TRBJ1-2; possibly TRBD1 for D (6 bases). V was shortened by 3 bases and J by 5 bases, with 7 bases between the two germline ends. Per the germline V gene, CDR1 is SGHTA and CDR2 is FQGTGA. CDR3 size: 12 residues. The CDR3 DNA sequence: TGTGCCAGCAGCTTCCAGGGGTATGGCTACACCTTC. Its translation is CASSFQGYGYTF.

This clone has only a few counts. The chain has TRBV7-9 and TRBJ2-1; 9 positions match TRBD2. The CDR3 extends over 17 amino acids. Germline V gene lookup returns CDR1 SEHNR and CDR2 FQNEAQ (reference sequence). Trimming at V came to 4 bases and at J to 4 bases, leaving 11 bases not matched to a gene. The chain's CDR3 is CASSSAMGRGGYNEQFF. CDR3 bases: TGTGCCAGCAGCTCTGCAATGGGGCGGGGGGGATACAATGAGCAGTTCTTC.

This chain links TRBV28 with TRBJ1-3; 7 bases are shared with TRBD1. The CDR3 has 16 residues. The junction had 7 bases not matched to a gene; V was cut back by 5 bases and J by 0 bases. Germline loops: CDR1 MDHEN, CDR2 SYDVKM. The CDR3 reads CASSPGQGDSGNTIYF. The DNA of the CDR3 is TGTGCCAGCAGTCCCGGGCAGGGGGACTCTGGAAACACCATATATTTT. The variable domain in full, with the rest retrieved from reference TRBV28 and TRBJ1-3, is DVKVTQSSRYLVKRTGEKVFLECVQDMDHENMFWYRQDPGLGLRLIYFSYDVKMKEKGDIPEGYSVSREKKERFSLILESASTNQTSMYLCASSPGQGDSGNTIYFGEGSWLTVV.

The J gene is TRBJ2-7, the V gene TRBV7-8; 9 positions agree with TRBD2. CDR1 is SGHVS and CDR2 is FQNEAQ in the germline V gene. Trimming removed 5 bases from V and 1 base from J; junction bases left unmatched: 9. There are 16 residues in the CDR3. CDR3 nucleotide sequence: TGTGCCAGCAGCCCATCGGGACTAGCCGGGTCCTACGAGCAGTACTTC. It is translated as CASSPSGLAGSYEQYF.

This rearrangement joins TRBV13 to TRBJ2-1; TRBD1 matches 7 bases. The CDR3 has 15 amino acids. Losses at the gene ends were 4 bases for V and 6 bases for J; bases not matched to a gene: 9. Germline V gene sequence: CDR1 PRHDT, CDR2 FYEKMQ (reference sequence). CDR3 in DNA: TGTGCCAGCAGCTACAGGGGAGTCGGAGTCAATGAGCAGTTCTTC. It yields the protein CASSYRGVGVNEQFF. The full variable domain, rest sourced from reference TRBV13 and TRBJ2-1, is AAGVIQSPRHLIKEKRETATLKCYPIPRHDTVYWYQQGPGQDPQFLISFYEKMQSDKGSIPDRFSAQQFSDYHSELNMSSLELGDSALYFCASSYRGVGVNEQFFGPGTRLTVL.

The chain links TRBV19 to TRBJ1-2; D ambiguous. Looked up from germline, CDR1 is LNHDA and CDR2 is SQIVND (reference sequence). V lost 5 bases, J lost 3 bases, and 4 bases lay in between. This CDR3 spans 11 amino acids. The CDR3 loop reads CASSRDYGYTF. The CDR3 DNA reads as TGTGCCAGTAGTCGGGACTATGGCTACACCTTC.

The table lists this clone with a few counts. The chain employs TRBV2 and TRBJ2-5; D not certain. V lost 1 base to trimming and J lost 0 bases, with 6 bases between them. This CDR3 contains 14 residues. Per the germline V gene, CDR1 is SNHLY and CDR2 is FYNNEI. The CDR3 reads CASSEVQYQETQYF. In DNA form, the CDR3 reads TGTGCCAGCAGTGAAGTCCAGTACCAAGAGACCCAGTACTTC.

This clone has just one count. V gene TRBV4-1 combines with J gene TRBJ1-3; 7 bases map to TRBD1. This CDR3 has 15 residues. Trimming took 1 base from V and 2 from J; bases not matched to a gene: 2. From germline, CDR1 is MGHRA and CDR2 YSYEKL. The CDR3 loop reads CASSQGGTAGNTIYF. The CDR3 DNA is TGCGCCAGCAGCCAAGGAGGGACAGCTGGAAACACCATATATTTT.

This chain uses TRBV2 with TRBJ2-7; 11 bases are shared with TRBD2. From germline, CDR1 is SNHLY and CDR2 FYNNEI. V shed 5 bases, J shed 0 bases, and the junction held 6 bases outside the gene matches. The CDR3 covers 16 residues. The CDR3 nucleotides are TGTGCCAGCAGTCGAACCGGGACTAGCGGCTCCTACGAGCAGTACTTC. Amino acids: CASSRTGTSGSYEQYF.

The chain recombines TRBV28 with TRBJ1-1; 12 bases fit TRBD1. From germline, CDR1 is MDHEN and CDR2 SYDVKM. Germline trimming cut 3 bases from V and 3 bases from J; bases unmatched to any gene: 5. The CDR3 has 16 amino acids. The chain's CDR3 is CASSLRGTGGYTEAFF. CDR3 nucleotides: TGTGCCAGCAGTTTGAGGGGGACAGGGGGCTACACTGAAGCTTTCTTT.

This clone was picked up one time. This sequence joins TRBV27 and TRBJ1-2, with TRBD1 matching 8 bases. This CDR3 region has 14 residues. Looked up from germline, CDR1 is MNHEY and CDR2 is SMNVEV (reference sequence). With 4 bases clipped from V and 7 bases from J, the junction kept 8 bases outside the gene matches. CDR3 in amino acids: CASSSTPGGGGYTF. The CDR3 DNA follows: TGTGCCAGCAGTTCCACACCAGGGGGCGGTGGCTACACCTTC.

The chain recombines TRBV6-5 with TRBJ1-6; D is undetermined. With 2 bases removed from V and 7 bases from J, the gap between germline ends came to 9 bases. The CDR3 covers 14 residues. Germline CDR1 MNHEY, CDR2 SVGAGI. CDR3 in DNA: TGTGCCAGCAGTTACATGGGAGGGAATTCACCCCTCCACTTT. Translation gives CASSYMGGNSPLHF.

The chain couples TRBV5-1 to TRBJ2-1; 12 nucleotides agree with TRBD2. Germline CDR1 SGHRS, CDR2 YFSETQ. This CDR3 has 15 amino acids. The trim removed 0 bases at V and 5 bases at J, leaving 0 bases unmatched. CDR3 nucleotides: TGCGCCAGCAGCTTGGGACTAGCGGGAGACAATGAGCAGTTCTTC. Amino acids: CASSLGLAGDNEQFF.

The J gene is TRBJ2-7, the V gene TRBV25-1; 10 nucleotides align to TRBD2. This CDR3 spans 14 amino acids. V gave up 5 bases and J gave up 0 bases; unmatched junction bases: 1. Germline V gene data show CDR1 as MGHDK and CDR2 as SYGVNS. The CDR3 reads CASSQRGGSYEQYF. CDR3 sequence (DNA): TGTGCCAGCAGTCAGCGGGGGGGCTCCTACGAGCAGTACTTC.

The V call is TRBV19, the J call TRBJ1-5; 12 nucleotides line up with TRBD1. The junction had 3 bases not matched to a gene; V was cut back by 9 bases and J by 6 bases. Per the germline V gene, CDR1 is LNHDA and CDR2 is SQIVND (reference sequence). This CDR3 spans 13 amino acids. Here the CDR3 DNA reads TGTGCCAGCCTGGGACAGGGGGCTCAGCCCCAGCATTTT. It is translated as CASLGQGAQPQHF.

This clone occurred a few times. The CDR3 here is CASSQAGTGSSDTQYF. The CDR3 DNA reads as TGCGCCAGCAGCCAAGCCGGGACAGGGTCCTCAGATACGCAGTATTTT. This chain connects TRBV4-3 to TRBJ2-3, with 9 bases identical to TRBD1. Germline values: CDR1 LGHNA, CDR2 YSLEER. V shed 1 base, J shed 4 bases, and the junction held 6 bases outside the gene matches. The CDR3 length is 16 residues.